Detailed here is one TCR beta chain. The record originates from a study of blood T cell repertoires in COVID-19. Generated by immunoSEQ multiplex PCR, the TCRdb table keeps only in-frame clones and is missing some. The table has around 18,000 clones, around 80% seen once. The specimen was peripheral blood. This receptor was taken from a man older than 75 with acute or convalescent COVID-19.

CDR3 sequence reads: CASRDRATDTQYF. CDR3 coding DNA: TGTGCCAGCAGGGACAGGGCAACAGATACGCAGTATTTT. This chain connects TRBV6-5 to TRBJ2-3; 8 bases line up with TRBD1. Germline assignment: CDR1 MNHEY and CDR2 SVGAGI. The CDR3 runs to 13 residues. After removal of 6 bases from V and 3 bases from J, the junction contained 2 bases not matched to a gene.